This T cell receptor beta chain is from a study of cytomegalovirus exposure and HLA in healthy donors. Whole-study results and caveats: Some V segments, TRBV6-2 and TRBV6-3 among them, were indistinguishable and were therefore excluded. Later on, a genetic analysis was performed. It linked a missense variant in DCLRE1C with V- and J-gene trimming of TCR beta. Sequencing likely produced, as an artifact, a cluster of highly shared sequence variants. Upon later analysis, TCR association rates were observed to vary by HLA locus, being highest for DRB1 and lowest for HLA-C.

Trimming took 7 bases from V and 2 from J; bases not matched to a gene: 11. Per the germline V gene, CDR1 is SGHVS and CDR2 is FNYEAQ. CDR3 length equals 17 residues. Concerning this clone: As yet, its antigen is unknown.

PCR primers comprised 60 Vbeta and 13 Jbeta primers. Produced via immunoSEQ multiplex PCR; TCRdb's table is partial and in-frame only. The sample lists 70,000 to 100,000 clones; about 68% were seen once. This rearrangement joins TRBV7-6 to TRBJ1-6, with TRBD1 matching 7 bases. Sequencing was performed on PBMCs. The source is a woman between 50 and 59 years old in good health and CMV-seropositive. CDR3 sequence: CASTRYDRVTYNSPLHF. The CDR3 nucleotides are TGTGCCAGCACCCGCTATGACAGGGTCACCTATAATTCACCCCTCCACTTT. Together with reference TRBV7-6 and TRBJ1-6, the CDR3 gives the full variable domain: GAGVSQSPRYKVTKRGQDVALRCDPISGHVSLYWYRQALGQGPEFLTYFNYEAQQDKSGLPNDRFSAERPEGSISTLTIQRTEQRDSAMYRCASTRYDRVTYNSPLHFGNGTRLTVT.